The present T cell receptor (beta chain) was sequenced within a study of cytomegalovirus exposure and HLA in healthy donors. Background on the study: Earlier, some 180 million T cells were analyzed, and about 100 million unique TCR beta sequences were found among them.

The CDR3 runs 14 residues. CDR1 LNHDA and CDR2 SQIVND come from the germline V gene (reference sequence). The V and J ends lost 7 bases and 0 bases, in that order; junction bases with no gene match: 2. Amplification used 60 Vbeta primers and 13 Jbeta primers. Sequencing was performed with immunoSEQ multiplex PCR; in TCRdb, only in-frame clones are kept and a portion is missing. The sample has 150,000 to 200,000 clones, 70% to 90% seen once; the top ten hold about a tenth. The rearrangement links TRBV19 to TRBJ1-4, with TRBD1 matching 7 bases. Input material: PBMCs. The sequence came from a man aged 18 to 30 in good health and CMV-seropositive. The CDR3 reads CASKQGPTNEKLFF. The DNA of the CDR3 is TGTGCCAGTAAACAGGGGCCAACTAATGAAAAACTGTTTTTT.